Below, one TCR beta chain is given with its context. This entry is derived from a study of technical replicates of blood from several donors. The V gene's germline CDR1 is SGHDT and CDR2 YYEEEE. The V end was cut by 1 base, the J end by 15 bases, with 11 bases between. CDR3 length: 11 amino acids. TCRdb's copy holds only in-frame clones and misses some; the assay was immunoSEQ multiplex PCR. The table shows about 100,000 clones, with around 95% occurring only once. What was sequenced was T cells isolated from PBMCs. This chain joins TRBV5-6 and TRBJ2-1, with a tentative D call TRBD1 (5 bases). The sequence was collected from a human donor in good health. The CDR3 loop reads CASSLRAGRFF. CDR3 nucleotides: TGTGCCAGCAGCTTGAGGGCAGGGCGGTTCTTC. The full variable domain, rest sourced from reference TRBV5-6 and TRBJ2-1, is DAGVTQSPTHLIKTRGQQVTLRCSPKSGHDTVSWYQQALGQGPQFIFQYYEEEERQRGNFPDRFSGHQFPNYSSELNVNALLLGDSALYLCASSLRAGRFFGPGTRLTVL.